This T cell receptor (beta chain) was sequenced during a study of cytomegalovirus exposure and HLA in healthy donors (dated by TCRdb to the late 2010s). General notes on the study: An earlier analysis of several hundred of the donors reported about 250 Gb of sequence data and roughly 110 million unique TCR beta sequences from 150 million to 200 million T cells. An early release that covered several hundred HLA-typed donors contained approximately 290 gigabases of sequencing data and around 85 million unique TCR sequences. The genetic ancestry cluster associated with self-reported Caucasian donors included around 76% of the 398 genotyped donors. The study was designed to test whether signatures of past pathogen exposure could be identified by cataloging public T cell receptors. The study used immunosequencing to profile the T cell repertoires of 666 subjects and linked those repertoires to cytomegalovirus serostatus. In addition to the first cohort of 666 subjects, a separate validation cohort of over 90 different subjects was used. High-throughput TCR immunosequencing, statistical association of individual TCRs with disease status, and machine learning were combined to predict cytomegalovirus infection status. A later analysis re-examined previously published TCR beta repertoires from about 670 donors and added high-resolution HLA genotyping to investigate patterns of TCR occurrence. The later analysis used no new phenotypic data to find candidate immune exposures, relying instead on TCR beta sequences and their occurrence across donors. In an earlier analysis of over 550 of the donors, high-throughput TCR beta sequencing was used to judge whether each TCR beta V gene segment behaved as functional or pseudogenic. Donor age, sex, ethnicity and CMV serostatus were collected together with the repertoire data. A later genetic analysis took genome-wide SNP genotypes for about 55% of the roughly 700 donors and used that subset as a discovery cohort. All discovery cohort repertoires had been generated using a single sequencing platform. HLA typing included class I and class II loci at four-digit resolution. Typing coverage differed by locus: A, B, C, DRB1 and DQB1 were typed in roughly 620-630 donors, DQA1 in about 560, DPA1 in over 600, and DPB1 in 472. Roughly five DR-DQ haplotypes were handled as single units for association and clustering, since linkage in the cohort was strong. Across approximately 400 genotyped donors of the cohort, an average of about 240,000 unique TCR beta nucleotide sequences per donor were sequenced, and roughly a sixth of those sequences were non-productive.

The paper as a whole reports these results and caveats: Most TCR sequences were observed very rarely across donors, whereas some public TCRs were present in many individuals. In a later analysis, TCR association rates were found to vary across HLA loci, with the most associated TCRs seen for DRB1 alleles and the fewest for HLA-C alleles. The sequencing pipeline was judged likely to have produced a cluster of highly shared sequence variants as a technical artifact. A total of 164 TCR beta chains were listed by the study as associated with cytomegalovirus. The authors suggested that the approach could potentially be extended to other disease states and immunological phenotypes. Some IMGT-functional V segments, including TRBV6-2 and TRBV6-3, could not be told apart with the 87-base-pair reads, so those segments were excluded. Strong co-occurrence of HLA alleles, especially DR and DQ, made assigning TCR associations to individual alleles difficult. In an earlier analysis of 587 of the donors, most TCR beta V segments appeared in productive rearrangements about 90% or about 30% of the time, broadly matching IMGT annotations. In a later analysis, HLA-associated TCR beta chains showed more clonal expansion and lower generation probabilities than non-associated chains that were equally common. Cytomegalovirus status was reported to be diagnosed by the classifier with high specificity and sensitivity in both the original and validation cohorts. The earlier analysis of 587 of the donors excluded 15 to 20 rarely observed V segments, including chromosome 9 orphons, because counts were too low. Correlated functional status among segregating V segments might be attributable to linkage disequilibrium, but an unknown experimental factor could not be ruled out. A further reported finding was that TCR beta sequences accurately predicted the HLA-A and HLA-B alleles for most subjects in the first cohort. Because some donors lacked HLA typing at each locus, the association tests relied only on the typed subset. A later analysis found that most CMV-associated TCR beta chains appeared HLA-restricted, with HLA associations seemingly driven largely by CMV exposure. A later analysis associated 15,000 or so TCR beta sequences with specific HLA alleles at a false discovery rate of 0.05. A later analysis reported that several top co-occurrence clusters appeared linked to parvovirus B19, influenza, CMV and Epstein-Barr virus. A later genetic analysis reported fewer N-insertions in productive TCRs among donors in an Asian-associated ancestry cluster than the roughly 690-donor mean. In vitro tests confirmed that a few of the cytomegalovirus-associated TCR beta chains recognize cytomegalovirus antigens. An association between a missense DCLRE1C variant and V-gene and J-gene trimming of TCR beta chains was found in a later genetic analysis and replicated in an independent cohort. This cohort had only TCR beta chains sequenced, and the lack of alpha or paired-chain data limited which features could be detected. Roughly uniform sequencing depth across donors was assumed in presence/absence analyses, although this assumption may not hold. For the cohort, immune exposure information was limited to CMV serostatus.

The CDR3, from cysteine to phenylalanine, totals 16 residues. The kept DNA is CDR3 alone, 48 bases in frame from the first base. For CDR1 and CDR2, the germline V gene lists KGHSH and LQKENI. Trimming takes 3 bases from V and 3 bases from J, and the germline ends sit 14 bases apart. Worth noting for this clone: Its antigen is unknown.

The cohort was made up of approximately 670 healthy bone marrow donors. At the time of sampling, every cohort member was nominally healthy, though immune exposures that went unrecorded were likely present. The donor tested CMV seronegative and was one of the 352 seronegative cohort members. A peripheral blood sample was collected from each donor, and TCR beta sequencing was performed on peripheral blood mononuclear cells. Genomic DNA extraction from the blood cell samples was performed with the Qiagen DNeasy Blood Extraction Kit. The receptor library was made with the immunoSEQ multiplex PCR assay. For the multiplex PCR, a mixture combining 60 forward primers for TCR Vbeta segments and 13 reverse primers for TCR Jbeta segments was used. The CDR3 region of rearranged TCR beta genes was amplified from genomic DNA by a multiplex PCR assay. The Illumina HiSeq System was used to sequence the amplified TCR beta libraries as 87-base-pair reads. Per the source publication's procedure: In a later analysis, 80 million or so unique TCR beta chains were counted across the roughly 670 repertoires, and roughly 11 million of these chains were shared by at least two donors. Raw reads were error-corrected and collapsed into unique sequences by a nearest-neighbor algorithm in which closely related sequences were merged to remove PCR and sequencing errors. CDR3 sequences were aligned to IMGT reference sequences to assign V, D and J gene segments. For a sequence to be retained, at least a six-nucleotide match to both a V gene segment and a J gene segment was required. A rearrangement counted as productive if the CDR3 had no stop codons and remained in frame with V and J, and every other rearrangement counted as non-productive. Following IMGT convention, CDR3 was defined as the stretch from the second conserved V-encoded cysteine up to the conserved J-encoded phenylalanine. Sequences without an unambiguous match to a single V gene segment were excluded from the earlier analysis of approximately 560 of the donors. In an earlier analysis of approximately 500 of the donors, a V segment was called functional when productive rearrangements were above 56.7%, and segregating when the standard deviation between donors exceeded 5%. To diagnose cytomegalovirus status from the catalog of TCR beta chain sequences, a statistical classification framework was built. A later analysis assigned V and J genes by comparing TCR nucleotide sequences with IMGT/GENE-DB human TR gene sequences. Using the TCRdist pipeline, a later analysis assigned CDR3 sequences along with most-parsimonious VDJ recombination scenarios. In a later analysis, every TCR beta chain was defined by the combination of its CDR3 amino acid sequence and its V-gene family, and reads without a unique V-gene family were dropped. A later analysis removed several hundred highly shared, low-generation-probability nucleotide sequences to deal with suspected cross-contamination and a sequencing artifact. A later analysis calculated a clonal expansion index for each public chain from normalized within-repertoire ranks of inferred template counts. In a later analysis, generation probabilities were computed using a VDJ recombination model fitted to out-of-frame rearrangements, and the results were checked against IGoR. A later analysis scored TCR-TCR, TCR-HLA and TCR-CMV co-occurrence with hypergeometric tests, applying a repertoire-size bias correction to TCR pairs. To estimate false discovery rates, a later analysis permuted the HLA or CMV assignments 20 times. In a later analysis, co-occurring TCRs were grouped using DBSCAN, and TCRdist sequence similarity was added for clustering within HLA-allele-positive subsets. Repertoires with fewer than 30,000 or more than 120,000 public chains, plus five repertoires with anomalous nucleotide sharing, were excluded from co-occurrence clustering. TCRdb carries this immuneACCESS record with in-frame sequences only. Its versions omit some clonotypes, under half of them owing to an unresolved V gene in the studies checked, with the rest unexplained. D and trimming were read from the DNA, whereas the V and J calls and clone size are those reported in that table. The sample table on file contains around 140,000 clones. The ten largest clones capture about 0.96% of the sample.

The receptor chain draws on TRBV18 and TRBJ1-4; no D gene can be assigned with confidence. This TCR derives from a male donor in good health and CMV-seronegative. Material for sequencing was PBMCs. The CDR3 sequence is CASSPDGRVPNEKLFF. The DNA is TGTGCCAGCTCACCTGATGGGAGGGTACCTAATGAAAAACTGTTTTTT. With all but the CDR3 taken from the reference TRBV18 and TRBJ1-4 genes, the full variable domain is: NAGVMQNPRHLVRRRGQEARLRCSPMKGHSHVYWYRQLPEEGLKFMVYLQKENIIDESGMPKERFSAEFPKEGPSILRIQQVVRGDSAAYFCASSPDGRVPNEKLFFGSGTQLSVL.